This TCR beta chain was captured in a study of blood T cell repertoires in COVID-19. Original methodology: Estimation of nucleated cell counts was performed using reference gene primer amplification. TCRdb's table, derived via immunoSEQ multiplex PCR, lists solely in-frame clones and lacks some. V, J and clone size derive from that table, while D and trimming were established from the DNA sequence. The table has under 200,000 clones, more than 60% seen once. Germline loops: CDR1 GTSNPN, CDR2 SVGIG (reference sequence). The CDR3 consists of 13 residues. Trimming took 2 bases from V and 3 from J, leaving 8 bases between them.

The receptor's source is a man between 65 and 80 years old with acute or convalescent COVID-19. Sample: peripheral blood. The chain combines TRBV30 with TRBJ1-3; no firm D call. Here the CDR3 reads CAWSYLVGNTIYF. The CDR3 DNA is TGTGCCTGGAGTTACTTGGTTGGAAACACCATATATTTT.